This T cell receptor (beta chain) was profiled in a study of blood T cell repertoires in COVID-19. Study-level information: Donors in the United States, Italy and Spain gave samples during acute or convalescent COVID-19. PBMCs, B-cell-depleted T cells, or T cells provided the cDNA or gDNA that made up the material.

Original methodology: How many nucleated cells were present was estimated from reference gene primer amplification. The protocol was immunoSEQ multiplex PCR, while the TCRdb copy is restricted to in-frame clones and leaves out a portion. That table furnishes V, J and clone size, whereas the DNA furnished D and trimming. Counted here are 90,000 to 150,000 clones, around 89% occurring once; the ten biggest clones make up approximately 20%. The CDR3 contains 14 residues. From germline, CDR1 is MNHEY and CDR2 SMNVEV (reference sequence). The junction had 6 bases not matched to a gene; V was cut back by 8 bases and J by 3 bases.

J is TRBJ2-2 and V is TRBV27; 7 positions match TRBD1. Sequencing input: peripheral blood. This receptor was identified in a human donor with acute or convalescent COVID-19. The donor label of this sample is uncertain. CDR3: CASARGLDTGELFF. The CDR3 DNA follows: TGTGCCAGCGCAAGGGGGCTGGACACCGGGGAGCTGTTTTTT.